The next 22 T cell receptor beta chains were all read from a single sample in a study of CD8 T cells in Susac syndrome (dated by TCRdb to about 2019). Libraries were made using the immunoSEQ multiplex PCR assay. RNA was extracted using the RNeasy kit, and roughly 0.5 to 1 ug of the RNA was reverse transcribed with random hexamers. In TCRdb, the public reads were trimmed at Q25 with fastp and aligned with MiXCR, with productive beta chains retained. For every CDR3 protein sequence, its rows merge into one entry that carries the most common genes and DNA. Present in this sample are 250,000 to 300,000 distinct CDR3 sequences, roughly 90% of which were seen just once. The ten biggest clones cover approximately 0.18% of the sample. The source material was CD8+ T cells from PBMCs. These receptors were obtained from a human donor with multiple sclerosis.

The rearrangement links TRBV28 to TRBJ2-7; D is uncertain. Germline assignment: CDR1 MDHEN and CDR2 SYDVKM. Deletions cut 8 bases from V and 5 bases from J, with 7 bases between. The CDR3 consists of 10 residues. CDR3 residues: CASRVHEQYF. CDR3 DNA: TGTGCCAGCCGTGTCCACGAGCAGTACTTC.

Here the CDR3 reads CASSVVYNEQFF. CDR3 nucleotides: TGTGCCAGCAGTGTAGTCTACAATGAGCAGTTCTTC. The chain combines TRBV6-6 with TRBJ2-1, with D hard to call. Germline CDR1 MNHNY, CDR2 SVGAGI (reference sequence). V shed 5 bases and J shed 3 bases, with 5 bases lying between them. The CDR3 totals 12 residues.

The J gene is TRBJ1-5, the V gene TRBV19; D is unresolved. The length of the CDR3 is 13 residues. V dropped 9 bases and J dropped 0 bases, with 9 bases sitting between them. Germline CDR1 and CDR2: LNHDA and SQIVND (reference sequence). The CDR3 nucleotides are TGTGCCAGCGCATACTATAGCAATCAGCCCCAGCATTTT. This encodes CASAYYSNQPQHF.

This chain connects TRBV19 to TRBJ1-5; D unresolved. Trimming pared 3 bases from V and 6 bases from J, leaving 12 bases between. The CDR3 loop spans 14 amino acids. Per germline, CDR1 LNHDA and CDR2 SQIVND (reference sequence). Here the CDR3 reads CASSMSWSGQPQHF. DNA of the CDR3: TGTGCCAGTAGTATGAGTTGGAGCGGTCAGCCCCAGCATTTT.

This clonotype was detected once. CDR3 protein: CASSQDTLSNQPQHF. CDR3 DNA sequence: TGTGCCAGCAGCCAAGATACACTCAGCAATCAGCCCCAGCATTTT. The V gene is TRBV4-2, the J gene TRBJ1-5; D is undetermined. The CDR3 runs to 15 residues. The germline V gene encodes CDR1 LGHNA and CDR2 YNFKEQ. Trimming shortened V by 0 bases and J by 1 base, and 7 bases separated the two germline ends.

The chain links TRBV29-1 to TRBJ2-7; 7 bases fit TRBD2. Per the germline V gene, CDR1 is SQVTM and CDR2 is ANQGSEA. After removal of 7 bases from V and 6 bases from J, the junction contained 9 bases not matched to a gene. This CDR3 is built from 12 residues. CDR3 coding DNA: TGCAGCGGAAGTGGCGGGAGCTTCGAGCAGTACTTC. Amino acid sequence: CSGSGGSFEQYF.

This sequence joins TRBV29-1 and TRBJ2-1; 15 bases line up with TRBD2. The V gene's germline CDR1 is SQVTM and CDR2 ANQGSEA. The trim removed 8 bases at V and 6 bases at J, leaving 5 bases unmatched. The CDR3 spans 14 residues. CDR3 in amino acids: CSTGLAGGANEQFF. CDR3 coding DNA: TGCAGCACTGGACTAGCGGGGGGGGCCAATGAGCAGTTCTTC.

This chain uses TRBV28 with TRBJ1-1; D gene ambiguous. CDR3 size: 15 residues. Germline V gene lookup returns CDR1 MDHEN and CDR2 SYDVKM. Deletions cut 5 bases from V and 2 bases from J, with 15 bases between. CDR3 nucleotides: TGTGCCAGCAGTCTTGTTGGGAGGTTCAACACTGAAGCTTTCTTT. Its translation: CASSLVGRFNTEAFF.

J is TRBJ2-5 and V is TRBV6-6, with a weak D call TRBD2 (5 bases). V was trimmed by 2 bases and J by 4 bases, leaving 11 bases between them. This CDR3 comprises 14 residues. Germline CDR1 reads MNHNY; CDR2 reads SVGAGI (reference sequence). CDR3 amino acids: CASSYIFGVETQYF. The CDR3 DNA sequence: TGTGCCAGCAGTTACATATTCGGGGTAGAGACCCAGTACTTC.

The chain is built from TRBV9 and TRBJ1-2; TRBD1 might be the D (5 bases). Trimming took off 4 bases at V and 4 bases at J, with 14 bases between the two ends. Germline V lookup: CDR1 SGDLS, CDR2 YYNGEE. The CDR3 length is 14 residues. CDR3 protein: CASSPSLGVYGYTF. The CDR3 DNA reads as TGTGCCAGCAGCCCTAGCCTGGGGGTCTATGGCTACACCTTC.

The table lists this clonotype with a count of one. This chain connects TRBV30 to TRBJ2-3; D not certain. Germline CDR1 and CDR2: GTSNPN and SVGIG (reference sequence). V lost 1 base to trimming and J lost 2 bases, with 10 bases between them. There are 14 residues in the CDR3. In nucleotides, the CDR3 is TGTGCCTGGAGTGCGGCCAGCCACACAGATACGCAGTATTTT. The encoded protein is CAWSAASHTDTQYF.

The chain combines TRBV27 with TRBJ1-2; D may be TRBD1 (6 bases). V was shortened by 0 bases and J by 8 bases, with 10 bases between the two germline ends. Germline-derived CDR1 and CDR2 are MNHEY and SMNVEV (reference sequence). The CDR3 is made up of 13 amino acids. CDR3: CASSLSGARGYTF. CDR3 DNA: TGTGCCAGCAGTTTATCGGGGGCGCGCGGCTACACCTTC.

V is TRBV7-9 and J is TRBJ1-1, with D possibly matching TRBD1 (6 bases). Germline CDR1 and CDR2: SEHNR and FQNEAQ (reference sequence). V lost 6 bases to trimming and J lost 9 bases, with 11 bases between them. CDR3 size: 11 residues. The CDR3 protein is CASSSDRQAFF. DNA of the CDR3: TGTGCCAGCAGTTCAGACAGGCAAGCTTTCTTT.

The chain uses TRBV6-5 and TRBJ2-1; either TRBD1 or TRBD2 may fit D (6 bases each). This CDR3 spans 16 amino acids. With 0 bases removed from V and 8 bases from J, the gap between germline ends came to 17 bases. Per the germline V gene, CDR1 is MNHEY and CDR2 is SVGAGI. CDR3 nucleotide sequence: TGTGCCAGCAGTTACTCTTCAGGGGAGGAATTGGATGAGCAGTTCTTC. This codes for CASSYSSGEELDEQFF.

The chain is built from TRBV24-1 and TRBJ2-7; possibly TRBD2 for D (5 bases). V lost 3 bases to trimming and J lost 6 bases, with 11 bases between them. Germline V lookup: CDR1 KGHDR, CDR2 SFDVKD. The CDR3 extends over 13 amino acids. In nucleotides, the CDR3 is TGTGCCACCAGTGATGGGCTAGAGGGCGAGCAGTACTTC. Its protein is CATSDGLEGEQYF.

The chain links TRBV28 to TRBJ2-7; no firm D call. V was shortened by 4 bases and J by 2 bases, with 9 bases between the two germline ends. The germline CDR1 and CDR2 sequences are MDHEN and SYDVKM. The CDR3 contains 13 residues. The CDR3 DNA follows: TGTGCCAGCAGTTGGGCGGTCGCCTACGAGCAGTACTTC. It codes for CASSWAVAYEQYF.

The chain has TRBV21-1 and TRBJ2-3; the tabulated D call, TRBD1, remains unverified against the DNA. TRBV21-1 is a known pseudogene. The CDR3 has 14 amino acids. The CDR3 DNA is TGTGCCAGCAGCCCCAAGGGGGGCACAGATACGCAGTATTTT. The encoded protein is CASSPKGGTDTQYF.

The rearrangement uses TRBV6-2 or TRBV6-3 and TRBJ1-5; 8 positions match TRBD1. Germline V CDR1 and CDR2: MNHEY, SVGEGT. The V gene end was trimmed by 2 bases and the J gene end by 2 bases; junction bases not matched to a gene: 2. The CDR3 covers 15 residues. This CDR3 is CASSYRGQGNQPQHF. CDR3 in DNA: TGTGCCAGCAGTTACCGGGGACAGGGCAATCAGCCCCAGCATTTT.

The V and J genes are TRBV20-1 and TRBJ2-3; TRBD1 agrees at 7 bases. The CDR3 extends over 14 amino acids. V trimming: 6 bases; J trimming: 3 bases; junction bases outside the gene matches: 9. CDR1 and CDR2 from the germline V gene are DFQATT and SNEGSKA (reference sequence). The CDR3 DNA reads as TGCAGTGCCCCCCCGACAGGGAATACAGATACGCAGTATTTT. Translating it yields CSAPPTGNTDTQYF.

The V call is TRBV28, the J call TRBJ1-6; no reliable D call. This CDR3 has 14 residues. Germline values: CDR1 MDHEN, CDR2 SYDVKM. V lost 4 bases and J 7 bases, leaving 11 bases between the germline ends. As DNA, the CDR3 is TGTGCCAGCAGTTCCGCCCGGGGAAATTCACCCCTCCACTTT. It translates to CASSSARGNSPLHF.

This chain uses TRBV13 with TRBJ2-7, with D possibly being TRBD2 (6 bases). The CDR3 runs 14 residues. The ends were cut back, 5 bases at V and 2 bases at J, with 13 bases in the middle. The V gene's germline CDR1 is PRHDT and CDR2 FYEKMQ (reference sequence). CDR3 in DNA: TGTGCCAGCAGCGTGGGGACTTACACCTACGAGCAGTACTTC. This sequence encodes CASSVGTYTYEQYF.

V usage is TRBV2 and J usage is TRBJ2-7; 13 bases map to TRBD2. The CDR3 has 17 amino acids. Germline values: CDR1 SNHLY, CDR2 FYNNEI. The V segment lost 9 bases and the J segment 3 bases; nucleotides outside the gene matches: 14. The CDR3 here is CARSGHPGLAGYYEQYF. In DNA, the CDR3 is TGTGCCAGGTCGGGACATCCGGGACTAGCGGGGTACTACGAGCAGTACTTC.